The source of this T cell receptor beta chain is a study of blood T cell repertoires in COVID-19. Study summary: The United States, Italy and Spain were the sources of the acute and convalescent COVID-19 samples. The cDNA or gDNA used as material had been derived from T cells, B-cell-depleted T cells, or PBMCs.

Trimming removed 3 bases from V and 0 bases from J, with 13 bases in between. Germline V lookup: CDR1 SGDLS, CDR2 YYNGEE. The CDR3 has 16 amino acids. In the source study's methods: Amplification of reference gene primers provided the estimated nucleated cell counts. The repertoire was sequenced with immunoSEQ multiplex PCR; TCRdb's copy has only in-frame clones and lacks some. Clone size and the V and J calls come from that table; the DNA yielded D and trimming. Seen here are about 250,000 clones, more than 70% observed once, and the top ten hold approximately 5%. Enrollment of patients from Seattle took place during active infection, with longitudinal follow-up.

V gene TRBV9 combines with J gene TRBJ1-3; D remains ambiguous. Sequenced input: peripheral blood. The receptor was isolated from a woman of 80 years or more with COVID-19, enrolled during active disease. The CDR3 nucleotides are TGTGCCAGCAGCGCGACGATAGGGAGCTCTGGAAACACCATATATTTT. This gives the protein CASSATIGSSGNTIYF. The full variable domain, with the rest looked up from reference TRBV9 and TRBJ1-3, is DSGVTQTPKHLITATGQRVTLRCSPRSGDLSVYWYQQSLDQGLQFLIQYYNGEERAKGNILERFSAQQFPDLHSELNLSSLELGDSALYFCASSATIGSSGNTIYFGEGSWLTVV.